This T cell receptor (beta chain) was sequenced in a study of CD8 T cells in Susac syndrome. RNA was extracted with the RNeasy kit, and a quantity of roughly 0.5 to 1 ug was reverse transcribed using random hexamers. MiXCR, run by TCRdb on the immunoSEQ multiplex PCR reads, gives a single entry per CDR3 protein. The sample contains 250,000 to 350,000 distinct CDR3 sequences, 92% of which appear only once. The CDR3 has 14 amino acids. CDR1 and CDR2 from the germline V gene are DFQATT and SNEGSKA (reference sequence). V was trimmed by 7 bases and J by 4 bases, leaving 18 bases between them. The sequenced sample consisted of CD4+ T cells from PBMCs. The V gene is TRBV20-1, the J gene TRBJ2-3; maybe TRBD2 (5 bases). This TCR was recovered from a human donor with multiple sclerosis. The CDR3 protein is CSVTPADGADTQYF. The CDR3 region has the DNA TGCAGTGTCACGCCGGCCGACGGGGCAGATACGCAGTATTTT.